This T cell receptor (beta chain) was identified in a study of T cells after yellow fever vaccination. Study overall: With SMART-Seq v4 Ultra Low Input, the fractions containing low cell numbers were prepared. Study-wide findings and caveats: Only a minor proportion of clonotypes was detected across both CD4 and CD8 compartments. Reappearance after the booster was seen for most primary-vaccination clones, at 95% to 96% CD4 and around 90% CD8.

This clonotype was seen a few times. Antigen: not known. Germline CDR1 reads DFQATT; CDR2 reads SNEGSKA (reference sequence). The CDR3 has 14 residues. The germline V and J ends were trimmed by 1 base and 1 base, with 8 bases remaining between them. One entry per CDR3 protein, called by TCRdb with MiXCR from the 5' RACE reads. The profile shows 500,000 to 650,000 distinct CDR3 sequences, around 16% of them singletons. This clonotype originated in a man between 18 and 35 years old who received the YFV17D yellow fever vaccine. Specimen: PBMCs, collected 4 to 6 days after the first yellow fever vaccination. The chain couples TRBV20-1 to TRBJ1-3; D gene unclear. This CDR3 reads CSARAGWSGNTIYF. The DNA of the CDR3 is TGCAGTGCTAGAGCGGGGTGGTCTGGAAACACCATATATTTT.